This T cell receptor beta chain is from a study of blood T cell repertoires in COVID-19. TCRdb keeps only in-frame clones here, not all; method: immunoSEQ multiplex PCR. This table has hundreds of thousands of clones, around 86% appearing once. Deletions cut 2 bases from V and 5 bases from J, with 13 bases between. CDR1 SGHDN and CDR2 FVKESK come from the germline V gene. The CDR3 consists of 14 residues. This clonotype was sampled from a middle-aged woman with acute COVID-19. Material for sequencing was PBMCs or T cells enriched from blood (not recorded which). The chain is built from TRBV14 and TRBJ2-7, with D perhaps TRBD2 (5 bases). The DNA of the CDR3 is TGTGCCAGCAGCCAAAGGGAGCTTTGGCACGAGCAGTACTTC. Protein product: CASSQRELWHEQYF. Complete variable domain (other parts from reference TRBV14 and TRBJ2-7): EAGVTQFPSHSVIEKGQTVTLRCDPISGHDNLYWYRRVMGKEIKFLLHFVKESKQDESGMPNNRFLAERTGGTYSTLKVQPAELEDSGVYFCASSQRELWHEQYFGPGTRLTVT.